This TCR beta chain came from a study of blood T cells in healthy people across ages. CDR3 length: 15 amino acids. Unmatched junction bases numbered 5, after V lost 5 bases and J lost 4 bases. CDR1 and CDR2 from the germline V gene are LGHNA and YNFKEQ. The authors drew about 10 milliliters of peripheral blood from each donor. In the case of this clonotype: Its target is unknown.

Study findings and constraints: When one million T cells were used, diversity estimates were thought to be underestimates. Naive CD4+ cells and diversity were both higher in long-lived donors than in aged donors.

Primers used in a second PCR of roughly 6 to 11 cycles were a sample-barcoded 5' primer and a J-beta primer mix. Through a template-switch adaptor with 12 random nucleotides, each cDNA molecule received a tag. TCRdb processed the 5' RACE reads anew with MiXCR; each CDR3 protein has one entry. This sample has about 680,000 distinct CDR3 sequences, with 45% to 50% found just once. The sequencing input was blood. The TCR was taken from a woman between 55 and 75 years old in good health. The chain joins TRBV4-2 to TRBJ2-1; 10 bases are a match to TRBD1. The CDR3 bases are TGTGCCAGCAGCGCGTGGACAGGGGGGTACAATGAGCAGTTCTTC. This translates into CASSAWTGGYNEQFF.